A selection of T cell receptor beta chains follows, all from one sample in a study of blood T cells in healthy people across ages. MiXCR was run by TCRdb on the 5' RACE reads, yielding one entry per CDR3 protein. The sample holds around 400,000 distinct CDR3 sequences, over 45% seen once. The sample consisted of blood. These receptors originate from a man in his 60s in good health. The CDR3 runs from the conserved cysteine through the conserved F or W. Where a row states a size, it is once, few, many or the class of an expanded clone; other rows omit it.

len,abundance,v_gene,j_gene,CDR3aa
16,-,TRBV20-1,TRBJ2-3,CSARADSGGAVDTQYF
16,-,TRBV7-8,TRBJ2-7,CASSGLTSGPSYEQYF
15,-,TRBV6-6,TRBJ1-1,CASSRDQGWGTEAFF
14,-,TRBV6-1,TRBJ1-2,CASSEARSSYGYTF
16,few,TRBV27,TRBJ1-1,CASSLGDTLRGTEAFF
12,-,TRBV3-1,TRBJ1-2,CASSQRAYGYTF
14,many,TRBV7-2,TRBJ2-7,CASSLALGGSEQYF
15,-,TRBV20-1,TRBJ1-2,CSARVQMGANYGYTF
15,-,TRBV20-1,TRBJ2-3,CSARARAASTDTQYF
14,few,TRBV10-3,TRBJ2-7,CAISEQGVRDEQYF
14,-,TRBV7-2,-,CASSLAGLGGTQYF
14,once,TRBV27,TRBJ2-6,CASSPSSGANVQTF
13,-,TRBV7-3,-,CASSPGGVGEQYF
16,once,TRBV5-6,TRBJ2-3,CASSSPLAGFGDTQYF
14,-,TRBV6-2/TRBV6-3,TRBJ1-5,CASSSSGANQPQHF
15,-,TRBV28,TRBJ2-7,CASSLLRGSYYEQYF
17,-,TRBV28,TRBJ2-7,CASRRTDAVSLSYEQYF
14,-,TRBV19,TRBJ1-1,CASSIGTGLTEAFF
14,few,TRBV11-2,TRBJ2-1,CASSLTNARMGQFF
15,-,TRBV10-3,TRBJ2-7,CAIRASGLVSYEQYF
11,-,TRBV30,TRBJ2-7,CAWRIENEQYF
14,-,TRBV29-1,TRBJ2-1,CSVASGSMNNEQFF
15,-,TRBV7-8,TRBJ2-7,CASSPGRDSTYEQYF
15,-,TRBV5-6,TRBJ2-3,CASSLVAAREDTQYF
17,many,TRBV20-1,-,CSARDIGTGGKRGEQYF
13,-,TRBV2,TRBJ1-1,CASSPGGAAEAFF
19,-,TRBV4-2,TRBJ2-3,CASSQDRGSGSTSTDTQYF
19,-,TRBV7-2,TRBJ2-1,CASNRGLAGAQRHYNEQFF
10,-,TRBV20-1,TRBJ2-1,CSAGELEQFF
15,-,TRBV10-3,TRBJ1-2,CAISKGTGGSNGYTF
15,-,TRBV6-2/TRBV6-3,TRBJ2-4,CATMTGGGGKNIQYF
14,-,TRBV24-1,TRBJ2-3,CATGGGGVTDTQYF
15,-,TRBV27,TRBJ2-1,CASSSGRAGVNEQFF
17,-,TRBV12-3/TRBV12-4,TRBJ2-3,CASSRTSGGAYTDTQYF
12,many,TRBV20-1,TRBJ2-1,CSASGYYNEQFF
12,-,TRBV10-2,TRBJ2-1,CASGASYNEQFF
15,-,TRBV6-6,TRBJ2-7,CASSYRDGGHTPQYF
15,-,TRBV5-1,TRBJ1-5,CASSSDGASNQPQHF
14,-,TRBV20-1,-,CSASPPTGTYEQYF
15,-,TRBV11-1,TRBJ2-1,CASSLVGTGLNEQFF
15,-,TRBV6-5,TRBJ1-2,CASTPYQGLGYGYTF
13,-,TRBV10-3,TRBJ2-4,CAISRQGGDIQYF
14,medium-sized,TRBV6-5,TRBJ1-2,CASTPSGRGQGYTF
15,-,TRBV27,TRBJ1-5,CASSFSGTSNQPQHF
14,-,TRBV2,TRBJ2-7,CASRVQGTSYEQYF
15,-,TRBV15,-,CATSSGRAIAYEQYF
13,-,TRBV20-1,TRBJ2-1,CSARDSTYNEQFF
16,-,TRBV10-3,TRBJ2-3,CAISDQLAGAGDTQYF
15,-,TRBV7-2,TRBJ2-5,CASSFSDSNQETQYF
12,-,TRBV20-1,TRBJ1-4,CSARGQGGKLFF
16,-,TRBV7-2,TRBJ2-3,CASSPLGTRPTDTQYF